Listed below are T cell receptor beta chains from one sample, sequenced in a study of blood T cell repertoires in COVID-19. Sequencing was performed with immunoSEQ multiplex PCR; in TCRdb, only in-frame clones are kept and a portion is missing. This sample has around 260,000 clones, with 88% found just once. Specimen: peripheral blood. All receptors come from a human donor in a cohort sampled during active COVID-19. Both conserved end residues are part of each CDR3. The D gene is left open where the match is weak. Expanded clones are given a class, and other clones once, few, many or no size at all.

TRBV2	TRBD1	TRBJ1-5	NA	TGTGCCAGCGGGACAGGGAACAATCAGCCCCAGCATTTT	CASGTGNNQPQHF
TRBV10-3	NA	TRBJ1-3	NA	TGTGCCATCAGTGAGAACAGGGTCTCTGGAAACACCATATATTTT	CAISENRVSGNTIYF
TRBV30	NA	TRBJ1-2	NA	TGTGCCTGGAGTGGCGGGGGCTATACCTTC	CAWSGGGYTF
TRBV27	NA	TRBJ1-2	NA	TGTGCCAGCAGTTTATCAAGGGGGTCTGGGTATGGCTACACCTTC	CASSLSRGSGYGYTF
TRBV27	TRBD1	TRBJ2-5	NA	TGTGCCAGCAGTTTAGAGGGGGCCGGGGAGACCCAGTACTTC	CASSLEGAGETQYF
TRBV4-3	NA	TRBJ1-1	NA	TGCGCCAGCAGCCGGCCAGGGGCGAACACTGAAGCTTTCTTT	CASSRPGANTEAFF
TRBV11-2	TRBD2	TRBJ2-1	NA	TGTGCCAGCAGCTTCCAACCCCCTAGCGGAGTCTACAATGAGCAGTTCTTC	CASSFQPPSGVYNEQFF
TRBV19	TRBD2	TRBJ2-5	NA	TGTGCCAGTAAGGATAGCGGGGGGGCGGTACAAGAGACCCAGTACTTC	CASKDSGGAVQETQYF
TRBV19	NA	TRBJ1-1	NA	TGTGCCAGTAGAATATCAGGGGATACTGAAGCTTTCTTT	CASRISGDTEAFF
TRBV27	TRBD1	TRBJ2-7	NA	TGTGCCAGCAGTCTAACAACCGGGACAGTATCCTACGAGCAGTACTTC	CASSLTTGTVSYEQYF
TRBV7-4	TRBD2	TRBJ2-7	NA	TGTGCCAGTGGAGTAGCGGGAGGCAAGAGAAACTCCTACGAGCAGTACTTC	CASGVAGGKRNSYEQYF
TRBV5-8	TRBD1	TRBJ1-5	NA	TGTGCCAGCAGCCGCATTGACAGGGGAGAACAGCCCCAGCATTTT	CASSRIDRGEQPQHF
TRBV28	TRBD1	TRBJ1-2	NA	TGTGCCAGCACCCCTCCCGCCGGGACAGGGAACTATGGCTACACCTTC	CASTPPAGTGNYGYTF
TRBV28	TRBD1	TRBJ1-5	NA	TGTGCCAGCAGTCTGGACAGGGGTGGCAATCAGCCCCAGCATTTT	CASSLDRGGNQPQHF
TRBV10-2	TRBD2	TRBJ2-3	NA	TGCGCCACCAAGGAATTTTTAGGACACTACCTAGCGGGGCGCACAGATACGCAGTATTTT	CATKEFLGHYLAGRTDTQYF
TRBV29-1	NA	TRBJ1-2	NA	TGCAGCGTCGGCGGCGAGGACTATGGCTACACCTTC	CSVGGEDYGYTF
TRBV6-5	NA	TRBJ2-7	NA	TGTGCCAGCAGTTACGGGGCAGGGGATGGGGGACAGTACTTC	CASSYGAGDGGQYF
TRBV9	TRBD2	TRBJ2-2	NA	TGTGCCAGCAGCGCCCTTGGCGGGAGGAACACCGGGGAGCTGTTTTTT	CASSALGGRNTGELFF
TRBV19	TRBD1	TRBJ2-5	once	TGTGCCAGTTTACCAGGACAGGGAGATTGGGAGACCCAGTACTTC	CASLPGQGDWETQYF
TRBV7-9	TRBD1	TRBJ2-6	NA	TGTGCCAGCAGCTTAGGGGCAGGGGGTAATGCTGGGGCCAACGTCCTGACTTTC	CASSLGAGGNAGANVLTF
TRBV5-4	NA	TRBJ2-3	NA	TGTGCCAGCACCACGCGGGAAGATACGCAGTATTTT	CASTTREDTQYF
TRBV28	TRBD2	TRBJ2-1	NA	TGTGCCAGCAGTACCTTAGCGGGAGAGGAGTACAATGAGCAGTTCTTC	CASSTLAGEEYNEQFF
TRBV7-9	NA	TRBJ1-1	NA	TGTGCCAGCAGCTTAGATGGAGGGAACACTGAAGCTTTCTTT	CASSLDGGNTEAFF
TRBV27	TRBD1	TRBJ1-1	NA	TGTGCCAGCAGTTTACGGGGGGGTGAGAGGGGGCGCCCCTCTGAAGCTTTCTTT	CASSLRGGERGRPSEAFF
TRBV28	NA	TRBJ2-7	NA	TGTGCCAGCACTAGCGTCTCCTACGAGCAGTACTTC	CASTSVSYEQYF
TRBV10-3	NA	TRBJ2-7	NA	TGTGCCATCAGTGCCGGGACACTCTCCTACGAGCAGTACTTC	CAISAGTLSYEQYF
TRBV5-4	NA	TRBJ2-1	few	TGTGCCAGCAGCCCGGGGGGCCCCAATGAGCAGTTCTTC	CASSPGGPNEQFF
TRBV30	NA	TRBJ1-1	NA	TGTGCCTGGAGTGTACCGGGACTAGAAGCTTTCTTT	CAWSVPGLEAFF
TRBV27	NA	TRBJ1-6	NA	TGTGCCAGCAGTTTTTTGGGCAGTTCTTATAATTCACCCCTCCACTTT	CASSFLGSSYNSPLHF
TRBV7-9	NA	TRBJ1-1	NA	TGTGCCAGCAGCTTTACGCGCTCTGAAGCTTTCTTT	CASSFTRSEAFF
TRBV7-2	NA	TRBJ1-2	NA	TGTGCCAGCAGCTTAATATCGGGAGATGGCTACACCTTC	CASSLISGDGYTF
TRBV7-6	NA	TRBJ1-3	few	TGTGCCAGCAGCTTAGAACATTCTTTTGGAAACACCATATATTTT	CASSLEHSFGNTIYF
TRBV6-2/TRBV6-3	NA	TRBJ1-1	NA	TGTGCCAGCAGTTACGGAGGGTACACTGAAGCTTTCTTT	CASSYGGYTEAFF
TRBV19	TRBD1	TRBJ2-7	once	TGTGCCAGTAGTGCAGGACAGGGAACCGCCGAGCAGTACTTC	CASSAGQGTAEQYF
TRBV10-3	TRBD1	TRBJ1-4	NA	TGTGCCATCAGTGAGTCGAGGACAGGGAATGAAAAACTGTTTTTT	CAISESRTGNEKLFF
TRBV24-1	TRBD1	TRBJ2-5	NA	TGTGCCACCGGGACAGGAGAATCGGCAGAGACCCAGTACTTC	CATGTGESAETQYF
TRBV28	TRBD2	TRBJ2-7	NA	TGTGCCAGCACGGCGGGGGACTACGAGCAGTACTTC	CASTAGDYEQYF
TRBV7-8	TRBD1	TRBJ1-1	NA	TGTGCCAGCAGCCCATGGACAGGGGGTGGCACTGAAGCTTTCTTT	CASSPWTGGGTEAFF
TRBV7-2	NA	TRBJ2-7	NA	TGTGCCAGCAGCCTAGGGACGGGGGTCCCCTACGAGCAGTACTTC	CASSLGTGVPYEQYF
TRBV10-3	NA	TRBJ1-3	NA	TGTGCCATCAGTGAAGTCTGGGCTGCTGGAAACACCATATATTTT	CAISEVWAAGNTIYF
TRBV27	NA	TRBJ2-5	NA	TGTGCCAGCAGCAAGAACGCGGCCCTACCCCAAGAGACCCAGTACTTC	CASSKNAALPQETQYF
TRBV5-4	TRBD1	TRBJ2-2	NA	TGTGCCAGCAGCACCCCACAGGGGGCGAAGTCTACCGGGGAGCTGTTTTTT	CASSTPQGAKSTGELFF
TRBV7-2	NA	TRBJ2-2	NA	TGTGCCAGCAGCTTAAGACAGGGAGGAACCGGGGAGCTGTTTTTT	CASSLRQGGTGELFF
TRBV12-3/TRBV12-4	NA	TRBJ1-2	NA	TGTGCCAGCAGCCCTGACAGATTCTATGGCTACACCTTC	CASSPDRFYGYTF
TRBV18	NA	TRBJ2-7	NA	TGTGCCAGCTCACGGCAGGGACTCTACTACGAGCAGTACTTC	CASSRQGLYYEQYF
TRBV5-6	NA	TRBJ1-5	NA	TGTGCCAGCAGCTTGGGGGGCTATAGCAATCAGCCCCAGCATTTT	CASSLGGYSNQPQHF
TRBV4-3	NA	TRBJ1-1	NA	TGCGCCAGCAGCCATCCCTGGGGGGGAGTGACTGAAGCTTTCTTT	CASSHPWGGVTEAFF
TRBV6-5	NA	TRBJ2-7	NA	TGTGCCAGCCGGGAAATTAGGCGCGAGCAGTACTTC	CASREIRREQYF
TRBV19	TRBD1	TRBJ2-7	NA	TGTGCCAGTAGTATTTCGGGACAGGGTACCTACGAGCAGTACTTC	CASSISGQGTYEQYF
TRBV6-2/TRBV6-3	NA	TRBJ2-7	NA	TGTGCCAGCAGCTCTTTCGCCTACGAGCAGTACTTC	CASSSFAYEQYF